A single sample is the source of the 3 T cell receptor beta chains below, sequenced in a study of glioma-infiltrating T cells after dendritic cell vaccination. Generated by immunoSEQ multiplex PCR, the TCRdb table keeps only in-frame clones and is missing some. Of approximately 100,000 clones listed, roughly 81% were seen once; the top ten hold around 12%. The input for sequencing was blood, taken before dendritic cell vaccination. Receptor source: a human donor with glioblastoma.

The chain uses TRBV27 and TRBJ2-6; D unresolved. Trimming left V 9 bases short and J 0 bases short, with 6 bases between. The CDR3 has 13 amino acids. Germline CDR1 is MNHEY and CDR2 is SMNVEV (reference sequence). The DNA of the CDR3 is TGTGCCAGTAGAATCTCTGGGGCCAACGTCCTGACTTTC. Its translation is CASRISGANVLTF. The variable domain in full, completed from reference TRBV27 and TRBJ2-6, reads EAQVTQNPRYLITVTGKKLTVTCSQNMNHEYMSWYRQDPGLGLRQIYYSMNVEVTDKGDVPEGYKVSRKEKRNFPLILESPSPNQTSLYFCASRISGANVLTFGAGSRLTVL.

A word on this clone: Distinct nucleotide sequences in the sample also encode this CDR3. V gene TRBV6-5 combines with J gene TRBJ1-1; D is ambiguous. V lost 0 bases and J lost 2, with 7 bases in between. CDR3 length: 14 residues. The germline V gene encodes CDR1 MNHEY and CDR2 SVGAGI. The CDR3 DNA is TGTGCCAGCAGTTACTCGAGGCTAAACACTGAAGCTTTCTTT. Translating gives CASSYSRLNTEAFF.

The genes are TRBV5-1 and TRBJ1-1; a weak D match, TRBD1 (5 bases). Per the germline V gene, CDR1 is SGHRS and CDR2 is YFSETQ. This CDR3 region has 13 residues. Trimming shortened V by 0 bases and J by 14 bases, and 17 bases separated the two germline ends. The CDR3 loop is CASSLVGAIESFF. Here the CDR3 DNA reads TGCGCCAGCAGCTTGGTAGGGGCGATTGAATCCTTCTTT.